The 12 T cell receptor beta chains presented below share a single source sample, sequenced in a study of human T cells and chemical hapten exposure. Time point specified: patch test 3, about 24 weeks after DPC sensitization. Described treatment: therapeutic diphenylcyclopropenone sensitization with weekly scalp DPC. TCRdb analysed the RACE reads with MiXCR anew, one entry per CDR3 protein. This table holds approximately 80,000 distinct CDR3 sequences, under 15% found once. Source: whole blood, taken in connection with sensitization to the hapten diphenylcyclopropenone (DPC). Receptors were obtained from a woman between 50 and 59 years old with alopecia areata. Some clones in this sample may be carry-over from other donors' samples.

V is TRBV27 and J is TRBJ2-5; D is possibly TRBD2 (6 bases). CDR1 and CDR2 from the germline V gene are MNHEY and SMNVEV (reference sequence). The CDR3 covers 14 residues. Trimming took off 4 bases at V and 0 bases at J, with 9 bases between the two ends. This CDR3 is CASSYSGDQETQYF. In DNA, the CDR3 is TGTGCCAGCAGTTATTCGGGGGACCAAGAGACCCAGTACTTC.

This clonotype was seen repeatedly, ten times or more. The rearrangement links TRBV3-1 to TRBJ1-1; D is unclear. The CDR3 has 17 residues. Trimming stripped 0 bases from V and 1 base from J, with 15 bases between. Germline loops: CDR1 LGHDT, CDR2 YNNKEL (reference sequence). The CDR3 here is CASSQELRSAGNTEAFF. In DNA form, the CDR3 reads TGTGCCAGCAGCCAAGAGTTACGGTCTGCAGGGAACACTGAAGCTTTCTTT.

The rearrangement links TRBV7-9 to TRBJ2-2; tentatively, D is TRBD1 or TRBD2 (5 bases each). CDR1 SEHNR and CDR2 FQNEAQ come from the germline V gene (reference sequence). V gave up 4 bases and J gave up 8 bases, with 20 bases separating them. The CDR3 sequence is 16 residues long. The CDR3 region is CASSSPGSLVSGELFF. The DNA for the CDR3 is TGTGCCAGCAGCTCACCAGGGAGTTTAGTATCTGGGGAGCTGTTTTTT.

V gene TRBV5-1 combines with J gene TRBJ2-1; D tentatively fits TRBD1 or TRBD2 (5 bases each). The CDR3 runs to 17 residues. Between the trimmed V and J ends, which lost 2 bases and 9 bases, there was a span of 24 bases. Germline values: CDR1 SGHRS, CDR2 YFSETQ. CDR3 sequence: CASSFTRQRPTEVEQFF. The DNA of the CDR3 is TGCGCCAGCAGCTTTACGAGACAGAGGCCGACGGAGGTTGAGCAGTTCTTC.

This clonotype was seen a handful of times. This sequence joins TRBV5-1 and TRBJ1-2; 10 nucleotides agree with TRBD1. Looked up from germline, CDR1 is SGHRS and CDR2 is YFSETQ. The CDR3 length is 17 residues. Trimming at V came to 4 bases and at J to 2 bases, leaving 11 bases not matched to a gene. The CDR3 DNA follows: TGCGCCAGCAGCCCAACCTACCGGGACAGGGGAAACTATGGCTACACCTTC. This codes for CASSPTYRDRGNYGYTF. The full variable domain, completed using reference TRBV5-1 and TRBJ1-2, is KAGVTQTPRYLIKTRGQQVTLSCSPISGHRSVSWYQQTPGQGLQFLFEYFSETQRNKGNFPGRFSGRQFSNSRSEMNVSTLELGDSALYLCASSPTYRDRGNYGYTFGSGTRLTVV.

V and J are TRBV5-1 and TRBJ2-5; 10 positions match TRBD2. The germline V gene encodes CDR1 SGHRS and CDR2 YFSETQ. CDR3 length: 17 amino acids. The V and J ends lost 4 bases and 5 bases, in that order; junction bases with no gene match: 14. Here the CDR3 reads CASSPAVLAGAPETQYF. CDR3 bases: TGCGCCAGCAGCCCGGCGGTTCTAGCGGGAGCCCCCGAGACCCAGTACTTC.

At least ten counts were recorded for this clonotype. This chain links TRBV3-1 with TRBJ1-2; 12 nucleotides agree with TRBD1. The CDR3 contains 16 residues. Trimming removed 4 bases from V and 1 base from J; junction bases left unmatched: 4. The germline gives CDR1 LGHDT, CDR2 YNNKEL (reference sequence). The CDR3 nucleotides read TGTGCCAGCAGCCCGGGACAGGGGGCTGATAACTATGGCTACACCTTC. This gives the protein CASSPGQGADNYGYTF.

The gene calls are TRBV19 and TRBJ2-3; 7 bases are shared with TRBD2. V gave up 3 bases and J gave up 2 bases; unmatched junction bases: 5. Germline V gene lookup returns CDR1 LNHDA and CDR2 SQIVND (reference sequence). The length of the CDR3 is 15 residues. The DNA of the CDR3 is TGTGCCAGTAGTATGAGGGCGGGAGCCACAGATACGCAGTATTTT. As protein: CASSMRAGATDTQYF.

The rearrangement joins TRBV6-1 to TRBJ2-2; TRBD1 matches at 8 bases. The CDR3 runs to 14 residues. From germline, CDR1 is MNHNS and CDR2 SASEGT. J was trimmed by 7 bases and V by 5 bases; bases with no gene match: 6. CDR3 in DNA: TGTGCCAGCAGTCAGGACAGGGCTGGCGGGGAGCTGTTTTTT. Protein: CASSQDRAGGELFF.

This clonotype has a count of ten or more. The chain links TRBV11-2 to TRBJ2-1; no reliable D call. Trimming shortened V by 1 base and J by 6 bases, and 13 bases separated the two germline ends. CDR3 length equals 15 residues. Germline CDR1 and CDR2: SGHAT and FQNNGV. The CDR3 DNA reads as TGTGCCAGCAGCTTAGTTCCTAGGACCAGCAATGAGCAGTTCTTC. Its protein product is CASSLVPRTSNEQFF.

This clonotype has a count of ten or more. V gene TRBV18 combines with J gene TRBJ2-1, with D perhaps TRBD1 or TRBD2 (5 bases each). V was clipped by 5 bases and J by 0 bases, with 17 bases between them. In germline, CDR1 is KGHSH, CDR2 LQKENI. There are 17 residues in the CDR3. CDR3 protein: CASSSQMGTSSYNEQFF. The CDR3 DNA is TGTGCCAGCTCATCGCAAATGGGGACGAGCTCCTACAATGAGCAGTTCTTC. The complete variable domain, with remaining parts taken from reference TRBV18 and TRBJ2-1, reads NAGVMQNPRHLVRRRGQEARLRCSPMKGHSHVYWYRQLPEEGLKFMVYLQKENIIDESGMPKERFSAEFPKEGPSILRIQQVVRGDSAAYFCASSSQMGTSSYNEQFFGPGTRLTVL.

The chain has TRBV29-1 and TRBJ2-3; perhaps D is TRBD1 or TRBD2 (5 bases each). Germline V gene sequence: CDR1 SQVTM, CDR2 ANQGSEA. V lost 1 base to trimming and J lost 0 bases, with 14 bases between them. This CDR3 comprises 16 residues. CDR3: CSVEGGTVTSTDTQYF. The CDR3 DNA reads as TGCAGCGTTGAAGGTGGGACGGTTACTAGCACAGATACGCAGTATTTT.